Below, 3 T cell receptor beta chains from the same sample are listed, as sequenced in a study of low-dose radiotherapy and immunotherapy resistance in tumors. As for time point: after trial treatment. Treatment indicated: LDRT plus nivolumab, ipilimumab, low-dose cyclophosphamide and aspirin (RACIN trial). Primers used for first-strand cDNA, a TRAV- and TRBV-specific set, covered both alpha and beta chains. It was with a constant-region primer and a V-primer adapter that TCRs were amplified over around 20 PCR cycles. TCRdb called the reads again in MiXCR, with one record for every CDR3 protein. The repertoire has roughly 100,000 distinct CDR3 sequences, around 21% of them found once; the top ten carry roughly 4.3%. The sample in question was PBMCs, obtained after low-dose radiotherapy plus immunotherapy. These receptors were collected from a male donor with prostate cancer.

This rearrangement joins TRBV5-1 to TRBJ1-1; 8 nucleotides align to TRBD1. The germline V gene has CDR1 SGHRS and CDR2 YFSETQ. The J segment lost 4 bases and the V segment lost 3 bases, leaving 14 bases of the junction unmatched. This CDR3 has 17 amino acids. CDR3 sequence: CASSSPGQENLGTEAFF. The CDR3 DNA reads as TGCGCCAGCAGCTCACCGGGACAGGAGAACCTGGGCACTGAAGCTTTCTTT.

This clonotype showed up many times. The rearrangement joins TRBV7-9 to TRBJ2-5; D is possibly TRBD2 (6 bases). Germline CDR1 is SEHNR and CDR2 is FQNEAQ (reference sequence). Trimming left V 8 bases short and J 2 bases short, with 15 bases between. This CDR3 is built from 14 residues. The chain's CDR3 is CASVGTGEQETQYF. The CDR3 coding sequence is TGTGCCAGCGTCGGGACGGGGGAGCAAGAGACCCAGTACTTC.

The chain carries TRBV6-8 and TRBJ2-1; TRBD2 agrees at 10 bases. Germline CDR1 and CDR2: MNHGY and SAAAGT. This CDR3 comprises 17 residues. V lost 4 bases and J lost 0; bases outside the gene matches: 6. The CDR3: CASSSLSGGSSYNEQFF. In nucleotides, the CDR3 is TGTGCCAGCAGTTCTCTTAGCGGGGGGAGCTCCTACAATGAGCAGTTCTTC.